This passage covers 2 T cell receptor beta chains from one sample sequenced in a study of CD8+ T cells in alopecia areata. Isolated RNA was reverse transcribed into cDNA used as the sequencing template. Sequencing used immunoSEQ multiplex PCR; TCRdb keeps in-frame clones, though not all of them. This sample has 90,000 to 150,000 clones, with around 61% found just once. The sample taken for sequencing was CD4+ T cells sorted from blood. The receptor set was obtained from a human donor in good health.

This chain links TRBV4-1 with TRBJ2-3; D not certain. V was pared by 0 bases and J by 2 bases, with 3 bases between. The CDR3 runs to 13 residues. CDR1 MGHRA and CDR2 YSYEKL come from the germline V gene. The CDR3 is CASSQENTDTQYF. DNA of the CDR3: TGCGCCAGCAGCCAAGAGAACACAGATACGCAGTATTTT.

The CDR3 protein is CATSRGAETQYF. In DNA form, the CDR3 reads TGTGCCACCAGCAGAGGGGCCGAGACCCAGTACTTC. The chain employs TRBV15 and TRBJ2-5; D ambiguous. The ends were cut back, 1 base at V and 5 bases at J, with 5 bases in the middle. Germline V gives CDR1 LNHNV, CDR2 YYDKDF (reference sequence). The CDR3 spans 12 residues.